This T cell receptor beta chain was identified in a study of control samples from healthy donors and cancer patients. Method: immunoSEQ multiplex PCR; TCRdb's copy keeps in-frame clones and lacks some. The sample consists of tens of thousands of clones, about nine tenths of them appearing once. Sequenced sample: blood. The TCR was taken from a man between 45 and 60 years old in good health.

Here the CDR3 DNA reads TGTGCCAGCAGCCTCCAGGGCGAAATTAATGAAAAACTGTTTTTT. Its translation is CASSLQGEINEKLFF. The J gene is TRBJ1-4, the V gene TRBV5-4; the D gene is possibly TRBD1 (5 bases). V was shortened by 4 bases and J by 4 bases, with 14 bases between the two germline ends. The CDR3 sequence is 15 residues long. CDR1 is SGHNT, CDR2 YYREEE, per germline (reference sequence).